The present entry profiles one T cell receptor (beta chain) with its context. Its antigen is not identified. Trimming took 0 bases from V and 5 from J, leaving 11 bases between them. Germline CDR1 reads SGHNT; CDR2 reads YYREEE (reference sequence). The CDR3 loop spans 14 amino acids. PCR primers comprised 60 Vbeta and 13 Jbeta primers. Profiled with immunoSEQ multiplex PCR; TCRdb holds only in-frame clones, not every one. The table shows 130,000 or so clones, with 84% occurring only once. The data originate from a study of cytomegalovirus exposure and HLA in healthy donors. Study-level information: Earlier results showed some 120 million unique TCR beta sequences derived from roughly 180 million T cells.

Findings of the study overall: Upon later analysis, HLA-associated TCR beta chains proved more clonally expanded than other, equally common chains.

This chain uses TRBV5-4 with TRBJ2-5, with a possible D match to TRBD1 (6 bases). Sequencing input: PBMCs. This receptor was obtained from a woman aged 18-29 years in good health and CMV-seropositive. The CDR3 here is CASSLAATGETQYF. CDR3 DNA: TGTGCCAGCAGCTTGGCCGCCACAGGGGAGACCCAGTACTTC.